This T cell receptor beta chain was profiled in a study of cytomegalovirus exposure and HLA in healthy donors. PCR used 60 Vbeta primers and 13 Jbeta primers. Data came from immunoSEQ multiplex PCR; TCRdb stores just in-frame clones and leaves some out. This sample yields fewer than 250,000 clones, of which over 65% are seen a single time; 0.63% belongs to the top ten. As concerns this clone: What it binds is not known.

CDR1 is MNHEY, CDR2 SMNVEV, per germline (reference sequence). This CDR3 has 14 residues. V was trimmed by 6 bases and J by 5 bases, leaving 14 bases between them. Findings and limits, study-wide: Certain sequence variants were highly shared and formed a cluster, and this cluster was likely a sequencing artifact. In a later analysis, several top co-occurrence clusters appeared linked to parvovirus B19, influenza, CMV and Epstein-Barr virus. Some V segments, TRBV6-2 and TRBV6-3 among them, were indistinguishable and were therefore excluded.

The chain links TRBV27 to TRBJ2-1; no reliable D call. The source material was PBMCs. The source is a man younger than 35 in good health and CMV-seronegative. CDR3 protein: CASRTLAVNNEQFF. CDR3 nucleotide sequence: TGTGCCAGCAGGACCCTGGCGGTAAACAATGAGCAGTTCTTC.